This TCR beta chain derives from a study of breast tumors, draining lymph nodes, adjacent tissues. The study, taken as a whole, reports: Data fit most tumor T cells coming from lymph node, expanding in tumor. Data only fit, rather than demonstrated, lymph node origin of most tumor T cells. Luminal-like breast cancer showed significantly higher tumor–nontumor repertoire similarity than basal-like. Tumor TCR diversity was below lymph nodes but above nontumor tissue.

From the multiplex PCR reads, TCRdb called clonotypes with MiXCR, one entry per CDR3 protein. The top ten clones hold over 8% of a sample with about 89,000 distinct CDR3 sequences, over 25% of them seen once. The lymph nodes were axillary draining lymph nodes from breast cancer patients. This clonotype has a handful of counts. The antigen is undetermined. A much larger clone lies a single base off, so this may be a read error. The CDR3 end shows no conserved phenylalanine or tryptophan, and so a read error is likely. Germline V CDR1 and CDR2: LNHDA, SQIVND (reference sequence). The CDR3 consists of 16 residues. With 2 bases removed from V and 5 bases from J, the gap between germline ends came to 16 bases.

This receptor was identified in a female donor with breast cancer. Some clones in this sample may be carry-over from other donors' samples. Sequenced material: axillary lymph node tissue. This sequence joins TRBV19 and TRBJ1-5; D is undetermined. The CDR3 loop reads CASSILGSLYDQPQHS. DNA for the CDR3: TGTGCCAGTAGTATACTCGGCAGCCTATACGATCAGCCCCAGCATTCT.